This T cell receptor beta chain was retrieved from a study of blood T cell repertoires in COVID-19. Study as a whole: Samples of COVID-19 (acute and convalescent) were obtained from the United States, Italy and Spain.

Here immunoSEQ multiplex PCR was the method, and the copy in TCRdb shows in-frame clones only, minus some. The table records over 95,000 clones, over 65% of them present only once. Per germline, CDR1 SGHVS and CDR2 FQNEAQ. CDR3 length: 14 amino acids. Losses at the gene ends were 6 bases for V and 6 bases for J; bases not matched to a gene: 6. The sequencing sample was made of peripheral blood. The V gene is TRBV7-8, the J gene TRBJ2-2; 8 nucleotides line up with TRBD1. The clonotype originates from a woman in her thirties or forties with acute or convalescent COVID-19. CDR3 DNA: TGTGCCAGCAGTTTCGGACAGGGCCCCGGGGAGCTGTTTTTT. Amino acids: CASSFGQGPGELFF.